This T cell receptor beta chain was retrieved from a study of T cells in Graves' hyperthyroidism and ophthalmopathy. Orbital computed tomography, thyroid ultrasound, serum thyroxine and TRAb, and clinical symptoms together informed the diagnoses. With respect to this clonotype: Its antigen is undetermined. A read error may be the cause here, since a much bigger clone is one base away.

RNA transcripts served as the template for amplifying TCR beta CDR3 regions. An initial round of RT-PCR targeting the TCR CDR3 relied on the HTBI primer set. From the multiplex PCR reads, TCRdb called clonotypes with MiXCR, one entry per CDR3 protein. Here the sample spans about 380,000 distinct CDR3 sequences, about 13% being singletons. General study findings and limits: Ophthalmopathy was told apart from stable hyperthyroidism by a 13 V-J model. Blood shared most expanded thyroid clonotypes above 0.001.

The germline CDR1 and CDR2 sequences are SGHDT and YYEEEE. This CDR3 contains 14 residues. Sequenced sample: blood. This TCR was recovered from a man younger than 40 with Graves' hyperthyroidism that later progressed to Graves' ophthalmopathy. This sequence joins TRBV5-6 and TRBJ2-5; D might be TRBD1 or TRBD2, each matching 5 bases. CDR3 coding DNA: TGTGCCAGCAGCAAGATGGGGCCAAGGGAGACCCGGTACTTC. Its translation is CASSKMGPRETRYF.